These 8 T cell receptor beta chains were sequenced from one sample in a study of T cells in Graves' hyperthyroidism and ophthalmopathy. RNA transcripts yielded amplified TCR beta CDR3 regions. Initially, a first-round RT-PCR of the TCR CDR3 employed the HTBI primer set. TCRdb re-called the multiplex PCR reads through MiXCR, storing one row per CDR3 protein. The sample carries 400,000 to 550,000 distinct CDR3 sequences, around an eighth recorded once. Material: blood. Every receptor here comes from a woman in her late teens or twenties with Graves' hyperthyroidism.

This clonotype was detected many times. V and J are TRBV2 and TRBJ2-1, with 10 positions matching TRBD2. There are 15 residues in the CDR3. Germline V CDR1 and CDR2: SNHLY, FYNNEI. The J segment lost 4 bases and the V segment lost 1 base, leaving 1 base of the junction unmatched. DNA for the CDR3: TGTGCCAGCAGTGAAGGGACTAGCGGTTACAATGAGCAGTTCTTC. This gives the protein CASSEGTSGYNEQFF.

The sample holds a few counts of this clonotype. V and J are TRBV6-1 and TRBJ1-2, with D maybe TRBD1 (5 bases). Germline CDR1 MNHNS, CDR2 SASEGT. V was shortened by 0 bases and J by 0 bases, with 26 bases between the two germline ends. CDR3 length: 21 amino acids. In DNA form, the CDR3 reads TGTGCCAGCAGTGAAGCCTCCCTGCCCATGAGGGGTTCCCGAGCTAACTATGGCTACACCTTC. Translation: CASSEASLPMRGSRANYGYTF.

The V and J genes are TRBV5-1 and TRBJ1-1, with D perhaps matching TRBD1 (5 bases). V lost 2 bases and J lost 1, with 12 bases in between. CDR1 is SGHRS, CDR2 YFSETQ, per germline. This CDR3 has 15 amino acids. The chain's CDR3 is CASSFRSGSNTEAFF. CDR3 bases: TGCGCCAGCAGCTTCAGGTCAGGGTCGAACACTGAAGCTTTCTTT.

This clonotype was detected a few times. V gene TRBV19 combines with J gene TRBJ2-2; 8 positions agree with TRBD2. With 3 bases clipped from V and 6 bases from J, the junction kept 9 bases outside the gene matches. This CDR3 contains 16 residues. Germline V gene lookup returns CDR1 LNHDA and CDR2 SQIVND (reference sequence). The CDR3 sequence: CASSIFAGGMAGELFF. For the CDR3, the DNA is TGTGCCAGTAGTATCTTTGCGGGAGGTATGGCCGGGGAGCTGTTTTTT.

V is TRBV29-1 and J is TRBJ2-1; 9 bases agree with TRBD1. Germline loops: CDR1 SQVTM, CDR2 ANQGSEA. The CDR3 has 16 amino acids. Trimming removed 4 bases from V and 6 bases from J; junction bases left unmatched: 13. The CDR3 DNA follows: TGCAGCGTTGGACAGCCACAGGGGGCCCTCGTCAATGAGCAGTTCTTC. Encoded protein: CSVGQPQGALVNEQFF.

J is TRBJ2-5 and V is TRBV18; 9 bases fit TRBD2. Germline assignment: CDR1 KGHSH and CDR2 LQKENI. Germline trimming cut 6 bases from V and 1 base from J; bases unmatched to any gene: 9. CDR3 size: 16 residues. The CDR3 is CASSPLSGGTQETQYF. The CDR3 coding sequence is TGTGCCAGCTCCCCTCTAAGCGGGGGGACCCAAGAGACCCAGTACTTC.

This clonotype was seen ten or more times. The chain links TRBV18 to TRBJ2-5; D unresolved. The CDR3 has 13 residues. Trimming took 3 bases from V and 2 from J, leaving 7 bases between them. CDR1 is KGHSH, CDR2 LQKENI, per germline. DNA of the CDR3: TGTGCCAGCTCACCCAACCAACAAGAGACCCAGTACTTC. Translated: CASSPNQQETQYF.

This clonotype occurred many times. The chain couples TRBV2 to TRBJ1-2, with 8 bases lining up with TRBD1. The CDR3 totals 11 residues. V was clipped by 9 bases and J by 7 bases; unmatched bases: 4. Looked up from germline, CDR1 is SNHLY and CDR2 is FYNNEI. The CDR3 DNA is TGTGCCAGTGGACAGGGATCTGGCTACACCTTC. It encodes CASGQGSGYTF.